Below, 11 T cell receptor beta chains from the same sample are listed, as sequenced in a study of siplizumab effects on memory and regulatory T cells. Profiled with immunoSEQ multiplex PCR; TCRdb holds only in-frame clones, not every one. This sample carries some 110,000 clones, about 95% of them seen once, and the ten largest clones take under 2%. The sample was non-Treg CD4+ T cells sorted from blood. The source is a human donor in good health.

V usage is TRBV5-4 and J usage is TRBJ1-1; D call uncertain. The V gene lost 0 bases and the J gene lost 1 base, with 7 bases spanning the gap. This CDR3 is 14 amino acids long. Germline V lookup: CDR1 SGHNT, CDR2 YYREEE (reference sequence). The CDR3 spells CASSLGYSNTEAFF. The DNA for the CDR3 is TGTGCCAGCAGCTTGGGGTACTCGAACACTGAAGCTTTCTTT.

J is TRBJ1-1 and V is TRBV9; 7 nucleotides line up with TRBD1. The germline gives CDR1 SGDLS, CDR2 YYNGEE. The V segment lost 3 bases and the J segment 1 base; nucleotides outside the gene matches: 3. CDR3 size: 14 residues. The CDR3 sequence is CASSERGRNTEAFF. The CDR3 coding sequence is TGTGCCAGCAGCGAGAGGGGGCGGAACACTGAAGCTTTCTTT.

The rearrangement uses TRBV6-1 and TRBJ2-7, with no clear D. The germline V and J ends were trimmed by 0 bases and 3 bases, with 15 bases remaining between them. CDR3 length: 16 residues. Germline CDR1 is MNHNS and CDR2 is SASEGT. CDR3 coding DNA: TGTGCCAGCAGTGAAGCGCTGTCAGGCAACCTCTACGAGCAGTACTTC. Its translation: CASSEALSGNLYEQYF.

The chain combines TRBV21-1 with TRBJ1-3; the table's TRBD1 call for D was not verified on the DNA. TRBV21-1 is designated a pseudogene. CDR3 length equals 16 residues. The CDR3 region is CASSSVTVLSGNTIYF. Here the CDR3 DNA reads TGTGCCAGCAGCAGTGTGACAGTGCTCTCTGGAAACACCATATATTTT.

The chain employs TRBV30 and TRBJ1-2; 8 nucleotides match TRBD1. Germline CDR1 is GTSNPN and CDR2 is SVGIG (reference sequence). Germline trimming cut 1 base from V and 3 bases from J; bases unmatched to any gene: 4. The length of the CDR3 is 14 residues. The CDR3 DNA sequence: TGTGCCTGGAGTGACCTGACAGGGGACTATGGCTACACCTTC. Its protein is CAWSDLTGDYGYTF.

The chain employs TRBV7-6 and TRBJ2-6, with 8 positions matching TRBD1. V was pared by 2 bases and J by 0 bases, with 6 bases of the junction left unmatched. CDR1 is SGHVS and CDR2 is FNYEAQ in the germline V gene. CDR3 size: 18 residues. CDR3 loop: CASSLQYTGGSGANVLTF. Written as DNA, the CDR3 is TGTGCCAGCAGCTTACAGTACACAGGGGGCTCTGGGGCCAACGTCCTGACTTTC.

This chain uses TRBV6-5 with TRBJ1-2; 7 bases agree with TRBD1. With 5 bases clipped from V and 4 bases from J, the junction kept 7 bases outside the gene matches. The CDR3 runs 14 residues. Germline lookup yields CDR1 MNHEY and CDR2 SVGAGI. The CDR3 spells CASSRQGVGYGYTF. In nucleotides, the CDR3 is TGTGCCAGCAGTCGACAGGGTGTCGGCTATGGCTACACCTTC.

The chain uses TRBV27 and TRBJ2-7; TRBD2 aligns across 8 bases. This CDR3 contains 15 residues. Germline V CDR1 and CDR2: MNHEY, SMNVEV (reference sequence). V trimming: 5 bases; J trimming: 3 bases; junction bases outside the gene matches: 9. The CDR3 DNA is TGTGCCAGCAGTGGAAACAGCGGGGGACACTACGAGCAGTACTTC. It is translated as CASSGNSGGHYEQYF.

The chain joins TRBV7-9 to TRBJ2-3; tentative D call: TRBD1 (7 bases). The CDR3 is 16 amino acids. The germline V and J ends were trimmed by 2 bases and 8 bases, with 20 bases remaining between them. Germline V CDR1 and CDR2: SEHNR, FQNEAQ (reference sequence). The CDR3 DNA reads TGTGCCAGCAGCTTAAAGACAGGGAGGTTCAGCGGTACGCAGTATTTT. Amino acids: CASSLKTGRFSGTQYF.

The rearrangement joins TRBV6-5 to TRBJ2-4; no clear D. This CDR3 spans 11 amino acids. V lost 11 bases and J lost 1, with 6 bases in between. CDR1 and CDR2 (germline): MNHEY, SVGAGI. Written as DNA, the CDR3 is TGTGCCCCGTGGGCCAAAAACATTCAGTACTTC. Protein: CAPWAKNIQYF.

V usage is TRBV5-1 and J usage is TRBJ1-1; no clear D gene. CDR3 size: 14 residues. CDR1 is SGHRS, CDR2 YFSETQ, per germline. The V and J ends lost 0 bases and 1 base respectively, with 7 bases between them. This chain's CDR3 is CASSLGTTNTEAFF. In nucleotides, the CDR3 is TGCGCCAGCAGCTTGGGCACGACGAACACTGAAGCTTTCTTT.